A single sample is the source of the 8 T cell receptor beta chains below, sequenced in a study of Graves' ophthalmopathy and Graves' hyperthyroidism. Amplified TCR beta CDR3 regions were obtained using RNA transcripts as template. RT-PCR was first run with HTBI primers, then multiplex PCR in a second round. TCRdb re-called the multiplex PCR reads through MiXCR, storing one row per CDR3 protein. This table holds over 650,000 distinct CDR3 sequences, over 40% found once. Sequencing input: peripheral blood. The receptors here all came from an adult man with Graves' ophthalmopathy.

The V and J genes are TRBV7-2 and TRBJ2-5; TRBD2 is a possible D gene (6 bases). This CDR3 region has 13 residues. CDR1 is SGHTA, CDR2 FQGNSA, per germline. V lost 5 bases to trimming and J lost 2 bases, with 9 bases between them. CDR3 sequence: CASSRGWQETQYF. CDR3 coding DNA: TGTGCCAGCAGCCGGGGGTGGCAAGAGACCCAGTACTTC.

In this sample, this clonotype turned up many times. This chain uses TRBV29-1 with TRBJ1-1; the match to TRBD1 covers 10 bases. CDR1 is SQVTM and CDR2 is ANQGSEA in the germline V gene. V gave up 6 bases and J gave up 4 bases; unmatched junction bases: 5. This CDR3 region has 13 residues. CDR3 loop: CSVRGQGGTEAFF. Here the CDR3 DNA reads TGCAGCGTAAGAGGACAGGGGGGCACTGAAGCTTTCTTT.

This clonotype was seen many times. The chain employs TRBV4-1 and TRBJ2-7, with a possible D match to TRBD1 (6 bases). Trimming took 1 base from V and 3 from J, leaving 10 bases between them. The CDR3 consists of 14 residues. Per germline, CDR1 MGHRA and CDR2 YSYEKL. The CDR3 region is CASSQVDRIYEQYF. Written as DNA, the CDR3 is TGCGCCAGCAGCCAAGTCGACAGGATCTACGAGCAGTACTTC.

Remarks on this clonotype: With a much larger clone just one base away, this may be a read error. The CDR3 ends on some other residue instead of the conserved phenylalanine or tryptophan, so this is likely a read error. V and J are TRBV7-8 and TRBJ1-1; 8 bases match TRBD1. V lost 10 bases to trimming and J lost 1 base; unmatched junction nucleotides: 11. Looked up from germline, CDR1 is SGHVS and CDR2 is FQNEAQ. The CDR3 consists of 15 residues. CDR3 loop: CATTGDRSRNTEAFL. DNA of the CDR3: TGTGCCACAACCGGGGACAGGAGCCGGAACACTGAAGCTTTCTTG.

This clonotype is a singleton in its sample. The CDR3 is CSARGRFYEQYF. CDR3 DNA: TGCAGTGCTAGAGGCCGCTTCTACGAGCAGTACTTC. V gene TRBV20-1 combines with J gene TRBJ2-7, with D hard to call. Trimming removed 1 base at V and 3 bases at J, with 7 bases between. The CDR3 covers 12 residues. Germline-derived CDR1 and CDR2 are DFQATT and SNEGSKA (reference sequence).

This clonotype was picked up a small number of times. The rearrangement links TRBV11-2 to TRBJ2-7; 8 bases match TRBD2. CDR1 is SGHAT, CDR2 FQNNGV, per germline. The CDR3 totals 16 residues. The ends lost 4 bases at V and 3 bases at J; junction bases unmatched: 11. For the CDR3, the DNA is TGTGCCAGCAGCTACCTTCAGACTAGCGAGATCTACGAGCAGTACTTC. It codes for CASSYLQTSEIYEQYF.

In its sample, this clonotype was seen many times. The chain combines TRBV29-1 with TRBJ1-1; D gene ambiguous. Germline CDR1 is SQVTM and CDR2 is ANQGSEA. The CDR3 loop spans 11 amino acids. V gave up 7 bases and J gave up 1 base, with 7 bases separating them. The CDR3 DNA reads as TGCAGCGGGGAGGCGAACACTGAAGCTTTCTTT. Translating it yields CSGEANTEAFF.

V usage is TRBV14 and J usage is TRBJ1-2; 7 bases match TRBD1. Germline values: CDR1 SGHDN, CDR2 FVKESK. The CDR3 has 14 residues. Unmatched junction bases numbered 6, after V lost 4 bases and J lost 4 bases. The DNA for the CDR3 is TGTGCCAGCAGCCGGGGACAGTTAGGCTATGGCTACACCTTC. Protein: CASSRGQLGYGYTF.